Below, 26 T cell receptor beta chains from the same sample are listed, as sequenced in a study of blood T cell repertoires in COVID-19. Sequencing used immunoSEQ multiplex PCR; TCRdb keeps in-frame clones, though not all of them. The table has hundreds of thousands of clones, around 90% seen once. Sequenced sample: PBMCs or T cells enriched from blood (not recorded which). The receptors shown here come from a woman aged 18-30 years with acute COVID-19.

The rearrangement uses TRBV2 and TRBJ1-6; 8 bases align to TRBD1. Germline V gene lookup returns CDR1 SNHLY and CDR2 FYNNEI. V lost 6 bases to trimming and J lost 12 bases; unmatched junction nucleotides: 13. The CDR3 has 15 amino acids. The CDR3 sequence is CASRDPGQARGPLHF. The CDR3 region has the DNA TGTGCCAGCAGAGACCCGGGACAGGCCAGGGGACCCCTCCACTTT.

CDR3: CASSRTQGYKGGETQYF. As DNA, the CDR3 is TGTGCCAGCAGCCGAACCCAGGGTTACAAAGGGGGAGAGACCCAGTACTTC. This chain links TRBV7-9 with TRBJ2-5, with D possibly TRBD1 on 6 matching bases. CDR1 is SEHNR and CDR2 is FQNEAQ in the germline V gene (reference sequence). This CDR3 comprises 17 residues. Deletions cut 5 bases from V and 4 bases from J, with 23 bases between.

The chain links TRBV6-5 to TRBJ2-7; 12 bases map to TRBD1. Germline V CDR1 and CDR2: MNHEY, SVGAGI. After removal of 2 bases from V and 2 bases from J, the junction contained 1 base not matched to a gene. This CDR3 comprises 15 residues. CDR3 sequence: CASSYGTGGTYEQYF. The DNA of the CDR3 is TGTGCCAGCAGTTACGGGACAGGGGGCACCTACGAGCAGTACTTC.

This chain joins TRBV5-8 and TRBJ1-2, with D uncertain. Germline loops: CDR1 SGHTS, CDR2 YDEGEE. This CDR3 comprises 13 residues. V was trimmed by 0 bases and J by 1 base, leaving 4 bases between them. The CDR3 loop reads CASSLGLNYGYTF. The CDR3 nucleotides are TGTGCCAGCAGCTTGGGGCTTAACTATGGCTACACCTTC.

This chain uses TRBV30 with TRBJ2-3; TRBD1 might be the D (5 bases). The CDR3 has 14 amino acids. Germline V gene lookup returns CDR1 GTSNPN and CDR2 SVGIG (reference sequence). The germline V and J ends were trimmed by 2 bases and 8 bases, with 17 bases remaining between them. The CDR3 bases are TGTGCCTGGAGTACCCTTGGCCAAGGGGCTACGCAGTATTTT. Encoded protein: CAWSTLGQGATQYF.

The chain recombines TRBV10-1 with TRBJ2-7, with 13 bases identical to TRBD2. Germline CDR1 reads WNHNN; CDR2 reads SYGVQD (reference sequence). CDR3 size: 16 residues. V shed 2 bases and J 2 bases; nucleotides not matched to a gene: 3. This CDR3 reads CASSESGTSGTYEQYF. CDR3 nucleotides: TGCGCCAGCAGTGAGAGTGGGACTAGCGGGACCTACGAGCAGTACTTC.

The chain employs TRBV28 and TRBJ2-5, with 7 nucleotides matching TRBD1. Germline V lookup: CDR1 MDHEN, CDR2 SYDVKM. The V and J ends lost 2 bases and 7 bases, in that order; junction bases with no gene match: 16. The CDR3 is made up of 17 amino acids. Written as DNA, the CDR3 is TGTGCCAGCAGTTTAGGTGGGAAGGGACAGCCCGCGAGGACCCAGTACTTC. Translating it yields CASSLGGKGQPARTQYF.

This rearrangement joins TRBV30 to TRBJ1-2, with 8 positions matching TRBD1. The germline gives CDR1 GTSNPN, CDR2 SVGIG (reference sequence). Germline trimming cut 5 bases from V and 0 bases from J; bases unmatched to any gene: 2. This CDR3 has 13 amino acids. In DNA form, the CDR3 reads TGTGCCTGGGGGACAGGAGCTAACTATGGCTACACCTTC. Translation: CAWGTGANYGYTF.

V and J are TRBV5-6 and TRBJ2-7, with D perhaps matching TRBD1 (7 bases). V lost 0 bases and J 4 bases, leaving 11 bases between the germline ends. Germline loops: CDR1 SGHDT, CDR2 YYEEEE. CDR3 size: 14 residues. The CDR3 sequence is CASSLVPGGYEQYF. The CDR3 DNA follows: TGTGCCAGCAGCTTGGTGCCAGGGGGGTACGAGCAGTACTTC.

This chain uses TRBV10-3 with TRBJ1-1; a weak D match, TRBD1 (6 bases). CDR1 is ENHRY and CDR2 is SYGVKD in the germline V gene. This CDR3 is 14 amino acids long. V was trimmed by 2 bases and J by 4 bases, leaving 11 bases between them. Written as DNA, the CDR3 is TGTGCCATCAGTGAGCCAAGCAGGGGCACTGAAGCTTTCTTT. Amino acid sequence: CAISEPSRGTEAFF.

As for this clone: The junction differs from germline at one of its ends, possibly a read error. The V gene is TRBV7-2, the J gene TRBJ2-7; 9 bases map to TRBD2. Germline CDR1 is SGHTA and CDR2 is FQGNSA. The CDR3 length is 13 residues. CDR3: CVSSTGLAGEQYF. Written as DNA, the CDR3 is TGTGTCAGCAGCACGGGACTAGCAGGCGAGCAGTACTTC.

The chain has TRBV30 and TRBJ2-7, with 7 bases fitting TRBD1. The germline gives CDR1 GTSNPN, CDR2 SVGIG (reference sequence). Trimming removed 4 bases from V and 3 bases from J; junction bases left unmatched: 6. The CDR3 sequence is 13 residues long. The CDR3 sequence: CAWKRTGDYEQYF. The CDR3, as DNA: TGTGCCTGGAAACGTACAGGGGACTACGAGCAGTACTTC.

CDR3 sequence: CASSPSGTGTYEQYF. The CDR3 coding sequence is TGTGCCAGCAGTCCCTCCGGGACAGGGACCTACGAGCAGTACTTC. The rearrangement joins TRBV28 to TRBJ2-7, with 9 bases identical to TRBD1. V lost 5 bases to trimming and J lost 2 bases; unmatched junction nucleotides: 7. The CDR3 has 15 residues. In germline, CDR1 is MDHEN, CDR2 SYDVKM.

The chain is built from TRBV18 and TRBJ2-3; D might be TRBD2 (5 bases). The germline V and J ends were trimmed by 5 bases and 0 bases, with 12 bases remaining between them. CDR1 and CDR2 (germline): KGHSH, LQKENI. The CDR3 spans 15 residues. CDR3 nucleotides: TGTGCCAGCTCAACTGGACGGGAAAGCACAGATACGCAGTATTTT. It is translated as CASSTGRESTDTQYF.

V usage is TRBV7-8 and J usage is TRBJ2-6; D unresolved. The germline V gene encodes CDR1 SGHVS and CDR2 FQNEAQ. V dropped 0 bases and J dropped 4 bases, with 7 bases sitting between them. This CDR3 has 15 residues. The CDR3 nucleotides read TGTGCCAGCAGCTTAGCTGCGATGGGGGCCAACGTCCTGACTTTC. Amino acid sequence: CASSLAAMGANVLTF.

This chain links TRBV5-1 with TRBJ2-7; 7 bases line up with TRBD1. The germline V gene has CDR1 SGHRS and CDR2 YFSETQ. This CDR3 is built from 14 residues. The V gene end was trimmed by 7 bases and the J gene end by 2 bases; junction bases not matched to a gene: 9. CDR3 protein: CASASSGTAYEQYF. The CDR3 nucleotides read TGCGCCAGCGCCAGTTCCGGGACAGCCTACGAGCAGTACTTC.

Only a few counts were recorded for this clone. This sequence joins TRBV28 and TRBJ1-3; no firm D call. Germline V gives CDR1 MDHEN, CDR2 SYDVKM. The germline V and J ends were trimmed by 4 bases and 0 bases, with 16 bases remaining between them. The CDR3 covers 17 residues. CDR3 DNA sequence: TGTGCCAGCAGTTCACCTTTGGGCCCGAGCTCTGGAAACACCATATATTTT. It encodes CASSSPLGPSSGNTIYF.

The CDR3 loop is CASSRQGWYESNSPLHF. The CDR3 region has the DNA TGTGCCAGCAGCCGACAGGGTTGGTATGAGAGTAATTCACCCCTCCACTTT. J is TRBJ1-6 and V is TRBV6-6; 7 bases match TRBD1. Germline V lookup: CDR1 MNHNY, CDR2 SVGAGI (reference sequence). V dropped 6 bases and J dropped 6; count of bases not matched to a gene: 14. The CDR3 is 17 amino acids.

This rearrangement joins TRBV20-1 to TRBJ2-7; possible D gene TRBD2, 5 bases. The germline V gene has CDR1 DFQATT and CDR2 SNEGSKA (reference sequence). Between the trimmed V and J ends, which lost 5 bases and 1 base, there was a span of 6 bases. This CDR3 has 11 amino acids. CDR3 region: CSARGSYEQYF. The CDR3 DNA is TGCAGTGCTCGGGGATCCTACGAGCAGTACTTC.

The chain joins TRBV5-1 to TRBJ1-1; a possible D gene is TRBD1 (6 bases). Trimming removed 4 bases at V and 1 base at J, with 11 bases between. Germline V gene sequence: CDR1 SGHRS, CDR2 YFSETQ. The length of the CDR3 is 14 residues. The CDR3 region is CASSIGQQNTEAFF. The CDR3, as DNA: TGCGCCAGCAGCATCGGACAGCAGAACACTGAAGCTTTCTTT.

V gene TRBV21-1 combines with J gene TRBJ2-7; TRBD2 is taken as the D call from the table, unchecked against the DNA. TRBV21-1 is designated a pseudogene. The CDR3 is 10 residues long. In nucleotides, the CDR3 is TGTGCCAGCAGCCTTTTCGAGCAGTACTTC. Its translation: CASSLFEQYF.

This clone was counted a single time. The V call is TRBV19, the J call TRBJ1-5, with 8 positions matching TRBD1. The CDR3 extends over 14 amino acids. V lost 7 bases to trimming and J lost 4 bases; unmatched junction nucleotides: 6. Per the germline V gene, CDR1 is LNHDA and CDR2 is SQIVND (reference sequence). CDR3 nucleotides: TGTGCCAGTAAGGACAGGGACAGAAATCAGCCCCAGCATTTT. Translation gives CASKDRDRNQPQHF. Full variable domain (rest looked up from reference TRBV19 and TRBJ1-5): DGGITQSPKYLFRKEGQNVTLSCEQNLNHDAMYWYRQDPGQGLRLIYYSQIVNDFQKGDIAEGYSVSREKKESFPLTVTSAQKNPTAFYLCASKDRDRNQPQHFGDGTRLSIL.

The J gene is TRBJ2-7, the V gene TRBV30; D may be TRBD1 (6 bases). Trimming shortened V by 4 bases and J by 4 bases, and 14 bases separated the two germline ends. Per germline, CDR1 GTSNPN and CDR2 SVGIG (reference sequence). CDR3 length equals 13 residues. The DNA for the CDR3 is TGTGCCTGGAAGGGGGACACGGTTTACGAGCAGTACTTC. Its protein product is CAWKGDTVYEQYF.

This clone appeared once. CDR3 nucleotides: TGTGCCAGCAGCTTAGTTTCAGGGTTCGACGAGCAGTACTTC. This gives the protein CASSLVSGFDEQYF. The chain links TRBV7-2 to TRBJ2-7; a weak D match, TRBD1 (5 bases). V lost 1 base and J 5 bases, leaving 12 bases between the germline ends. The CDR3 extends over 14 amino acids. Germline V gives CDR1 SGHTA, CDR2 FQGNSA.

V and J are TRBV4-3 and TRBJ2-7; no reliable D call. The V end was cut by 4 bases, the J end by 2 bases, with 12 bases between. The CDR3 is made up of 14 amino acids. Germline V CDR1 and CDR2: LGHNA, YSLEER. This CDR3 reads CASSRELVTYEQYF. CDR3 nucleotide sequence: TGCGCCAGCAGCCGCGAACTGGTAACCTACGAGCAGTACTTC.

The V gene is TRBV7-6, the J gene TRBJ2-2; TRBD2 matches 7 bases. This CDR3 has 15 amino acids. CDR1 and CDR2 (germline): SGHVS, FNYEAQ. The V gene end was trimmed by 1 base and the J gene end by 7 bases; junction bases not matched to a gene: 6. The CDR3 nucleotides are TGTGCCAGCAGCTTAGGCGGGAGTCCGGGCGGGGAGCTGTTTTTT. Its translation is CASSLGGSPGGELFF.